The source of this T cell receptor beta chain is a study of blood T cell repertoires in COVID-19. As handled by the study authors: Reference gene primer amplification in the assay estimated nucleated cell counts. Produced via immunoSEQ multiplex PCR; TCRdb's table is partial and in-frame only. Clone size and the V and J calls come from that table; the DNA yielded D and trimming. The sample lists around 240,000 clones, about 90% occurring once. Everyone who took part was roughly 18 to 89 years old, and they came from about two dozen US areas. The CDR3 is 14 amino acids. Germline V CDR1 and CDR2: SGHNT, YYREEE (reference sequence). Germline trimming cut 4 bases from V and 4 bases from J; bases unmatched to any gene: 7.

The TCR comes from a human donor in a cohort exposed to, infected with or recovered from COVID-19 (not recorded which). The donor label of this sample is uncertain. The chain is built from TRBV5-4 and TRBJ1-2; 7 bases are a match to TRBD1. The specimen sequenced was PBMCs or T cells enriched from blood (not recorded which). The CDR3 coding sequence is TGTGCCAGCAGCCAACAGGGGCAGCTCTATGGCTACACCTTC. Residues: CASSQQGQLYGYTF.